Reported below is one T cell receptor (beta chain). Its antigen is not known. These data belong to a study of OX40 agonist ivuxolimab in advanced cancers. Across the study: Patients were dosed with the agonistic anti-OX40 (CD134) antibody ivuxolimab. Study results and caveats: Among the lowest levels of clonal expansion were found in partial responders at 0.1-3.0 mg/kg.

The CDR3 spans 15 residues. Germline V gene lookup returns CDR1 SGHRS and CDR2 YFSETQ. V was cut by 0 bases and J by 0 bases, with 9 bases left in between. Enrollment shut out patients with autoimmune disease history or systemic immunosuppression. The data were produced by immunoSEQ multiplex PCR, yet TCRdb's version contains in-frame clones alone and is incomplete. The table lists about 77,000 clones, roughly 84% of them singletons. V gene TRBV5-1 combines with J gene TRBJ1-2; D is uncertain. This TCR came from an adult with an advanced solid tumor such as melanoma, head and neck, liver or kidney cancer. The sequences come from CD4+ or CD8+ T cells sorted from blood, collected in a trial of the OX40 agonist ivuxolimab. The CDR3 is CASSLGLGANYGYTF. In DNA form, the CDR3 reads TGCGCCAGCAGCTTGGGTCTTGGCGCTAACTATGGCTACACCTTC. Together with reference TRBV5-1 and TRBJ1-2, the CDR3 gives the full variable domain: KAGVTQTPRYLIKTRGQQVTLSCSPISGHRSVSWYQQTPGQGLQFLFEYFSETQRNKGNFPGRFSGRQFSNSRSEMNVSTLELGDSALYLCASSLGLGANYGYTFGSGTRLTVV.